The 19 T cell receptor beta chains reported below all come from one sample, sequenced in a study of shared clonotypes between healthy human individuals. The assay was immunoSEQ multiplex PCR, and TCRdb's table has in-frame clones only and misses some. The table shows approximately 2.4 million clones, with around 95% occurring only once. The specimen sequenced was naive CD4+ T cells sorted from blood. Regarding subset: CD45RA+ positively selected. These receptor sequences come from a man between 18 and 29 years old in good health.

The chain recombines TRBV11-1 with TRBJ2-1, with D unresolved. V gave up 2 bases and J gave up 9 bases, with 11 bases separating them. This CDR3 spans 13 amino acids. Looked up from germline, CDR1 is SGHAT and CDR2 is FQDESV (reference sequence). The DNA for the CDR3 is TGTGCCAGCAGCTTACGATCGGGTGGTGAGCAGTTCTTC. Protein: CASSLRSGGEQFF.

The V and J genes are TRBV6-1 and TRBJ2-5; no clear D gene. Germline CDR1 MNHNS, CDR2 SASEGT. Trimming removed 10 bases at V and 7 bases at J, with 7 bases between. The CDR3 spans 9 residues. The CDR3 region is CATSGTQYF. CDR3 bases: TGTGCCACCTCGGGGACCCAGTACTTC.

Remarks on this clone: At the DNA level, this CDR3 is encoded by other sequences in the same sample as well. The rearrangement links TRBV19 to TRBJ2-7; 12 nucleotides align to TRBD2. There are 13 residues in the CDR3. Germline V gives CDR1 LNHDA, CDR2 SQIVND (reference sequence). After removal of 6 bases from V and 3 bases from J, the junction contained 0 bases not matched to a gene. This CDR3 reads CASRTSGSYEQYF. The CDR3 coding sequence is TGTGCCAGTAGGACTAGCGGGAGCTACGAGCAGTACTTC.

The chain carries TRBV9 and TRBJ2-3; TRBD2 agrees at 10 bases. The CDR3 is 17 amino acids. In germline, CDR1 is SGDLS, CDR2 YYNGEE. The V gene end was trimmed by 0 bases and the J gene end by 5 bases; junction bases not matched to a gene: 9. CDR3 in amino acids: CASSVGKRGGLIDTQYF. CDR3 in DNA: TGTGCCAGCAGCGTAGGAAAGCGGGGGGGCCTAATAGATACGCAGTATTTT.

With regard to this clone: The identical CDR3 is also encoded by other nucleotide sequences in the sample. This chain connects TRBV2 to TRBJ1-1, with D possibly matching TRBD1 (5 bases). This CDR3 comprises 13 residues. The germline V gene encodes CDR1 SNHLY and CDR2 FYNNEI. V shed 8 bases and J shed 0 bases, with 10 bases lying between them. The CDR3 reads CASSRVLNTEAFF. The CDR3 region has the DNA TGTGCCAGCTCCAGGGTTTTGAACACTGAAGCTTTCTTT.

This chain uses TRBV7-3 with TRBJ2-7; TRBD1 is a possible D gene (5 bases). CDR1 SGHTA and CDR2 FQGTGA come from the germline V gene. This CDR3 has 13 residues. The ends were cut back, 2 bases at V and 7 bases at J, with 12 bases in the middle. CDR3 bases: TGTGCCAGCAGCTTAGACAGCGATACGGAGCAGTACTTC. Translation gives CASSLDSDTEQYF.

The chain combines TRBV11-2 with TRBJ2-5; 7 nucleotides match TRBD1. There are 13 residues in the CDR3. In germline, CDR1 is SGHAT, CDR2 FQNNGV. V lost 5 bases, J lost 4 bases, and 4 bases stayed unmatched. CDR3 sequence: CASSAHRGETQYF. In DNA, the CDR3 is TGTGCCAGCAGCGCCCACAGGGGAGAGACCCAGTACTTC.

J is TRBJ2-3 and V is TRBV7-2; possibly TRBD1 for D (5 bases). The ends were cut back, 0 bases at V and 0 bases at J, with 22 bases in the middle. There are 20 residues in the CDR3. Looked up from germline, CDR1 is SGHTA and CDR2 is FQGNSA. The DNA of the CDR3 is TGTGCCAGCAGCTTAGCGGGGCCGAGACAGTCCTTTACTAGCACAGATACGCAGTATTTT. Amino acid sequence: CASSLAGPRQSFTSTDTQYF.

The chain recombines TRBV13 with TRBJ2-2; D unclear. CDR1 is PRHDT, CDR2 FYEKMQ, per germline (reference sequence). The CDR3 spans 16 residues. Trimming left V 0 bases short and J 4 bases short, with 12 bases between. The CDR3 sequence: CASSLGQGYPTGELFF. The CDR3 region has the DNA TGTGCCAGCAGCTTAGGCCAAGGGTATCCCACCGGGGAGCTGTTTTTT.

This clone is a singleton in its sample. The rearrangement joins TRBV2 to TRBJ2-6, with D possibly called TRBD1 or TRBD2 (5 bases each). This CDR3 has 15 residues. V lost 7 bases to trimming and J lost 0 bases, with 10 bases between them. Germline CDR1 is SNHLY and CDR2 is FYNNEI. For the CDR3, the DNA is TGTGCCAGCACGAGGGGAAGCTCTGGGGCCAACGTCCTGACTTTC. Its protein product is CASTRGSSGANVLTF.

This chain links TRBV7-9 with TRBJ2-5; 10 nucleotides agree with TRBD2. Germline-derived CDR1 and CDR2 are SEHNR and FQNEAQ (reference sequence). The J segment lost 2 bases and the V segment lost 5 bases, leaving 5 bases of the junction unmatched. CDR3 length: 15 residues. The CDR3 DNA sequence: TGTGCCAGCAGCATAACTAGCGGGGCACAAGAGACCCAGTACTTC. As protein: CASSITSGAQETQYF.

The gene calls are TRBV4-2 and TRBJ2-1; TRBD2 is a possible D gene (5 bases). Trimming pared 0 bases from V and 8 bases from J, leaving 14 bases between. The CDR3 consists of 15 residues. Germline CDR1 is LGHNA and CDR2 is YNFKEQ. CDR3 in amino acids: CASSQEVRTGDEQFF. The CDR3 DNA follows: TGTGCCAGCAGCCAAGAGGTCAGAACCGGGGATGAGCAGTTCTTC.

The J gene is TRBJ2-2, the V gene TRBV7-9; the D gene is possibly TRBD2 (5 bases). This CDR3 contains 17 residues. Trimming took 0 bases from V and 4 from J, leaving 15 bases between them. The germline CDR1 and CDR2 sequences are SEHNR and FQNEAQ (reference sequence). The CDR3 DNA reads as TGTGCCAGCAGCTTAGCTTGGGTCGAGCGGTTCACCGGGGAGCTGTTTTTT. This codes for CASSLAWVERFTGELFF.

This sequence joins TRBV19 and TRBJ1-5, with 8 bases identical to TRBD1. Trimming at V came to 1 base and at J to 4 bases, leaving 3 bases not matched to a gene. From germline, CDR1 is LNHDA and CDR2 SQIVND (reference sequence). The CDR3 is 15 residues long. This chain's CDR3 is CASSIGDRLNQPQHF. The CDR3 nucleotides are TGTGCCAGTAGTATAGGGGACAGGCTAAATCAGCCCCAGCATTTT.

The chain has TRBV19 and TRBJ1-6; no firm D call. The CDR3 length is 14 residues. The germline gives CDR1 LNHDA, CDR2 SQIVND (reference sequence). Trimming took off 9 bases at V and 0 bases at J, with 9 bases between the two ends. The DNA for the CDR3 is TGTGCCAGCAAGCTAAGCTCCTATAATTCACCCCTCCACTTT. It encodes CASKLSSYNSPLHF.

The chain is built from TRBV12-5 and TRBJ1-6; TRBD1 agrees at 9 bases. The CDR3 has 15 amino acids. V gave up 6 bases and J gave up 6 bases; unmatched junction bases: 6. Germline V CDR1 and CDR2: LGHNT, FRNRAP. The CDR3 DNA reads TGTGCTAGTGGCACCGGGACAGGGAGTAATTCACCCCTCCACTTT. Protein product: CASGTGTGSNSPLHF.

The rearrangement links TRBV4-1 to TRBJ2-1; 9 bases are a match to TRBD2. The CDR3 consists of 17 residues. CDR1 and CDR2 (germline): MGHRA, YSYEKL. With 1 base clipped from V and 9 bases from J, the junction kept 13 bases outside the gene matches. The CDR3, as DNA: TGCGCCAGCAGCCAAGGAGGAGGGCGGGGGGGCTTTTTTGAGCAGTTCTTC. Translated: CASSQGGGRGGFFEQFF.

This clone is a singleton in its sample. The chain carries TRBV18 and TRBJ2-7; TRBD2 agrees at 8 bases. Germline V CDR1 and CDR2: KGHSH, LQKENI. This CDR3 has 14 amino acids. V lost 5 bases, J lost 3 bases, and 6 bases stayed unmatched. CDR3 sequence: CASSATGGLYEQYF. As DNA, the CDR3 is TGTGCCAGCTCAGCCACGGGAGGGCTCTACGAGCAGTACTTC. Filled out from reference TRBV18 and TRBJ2-7, the complete variable domain reads NAGVMQNPRHLVRRRGQEARLRCSPMKGHSHVYWYRQLPEEGLKFMVYLQKENIIDESGMPKERFSAEFPKEGPSILRIQQVVRGDSAAYFCASSATGGLYEQYFGPGTRLTVT.

This chain uses TRBV7-9 with TRBJ1-1; 8 bases are shared with TRBD1. CDR1 and CDR2 from the germline V gene are SEHNR and FQNEAQ (reference sequence). Trimming at V came to 5 bases and at J to 0 bases, leaving 8 bases not matched to a gene. This CDR3 has 16 amino acids. The DNA for the CDR3 is TGTGCCAGCAGCACATGGACAGGGAACATGAACACTGAAGCTTTCTTT. It encodes CASSTWTGNMNTEAFF.